This T cell receptor (beta chain) was captured by sequencing in a study of shared clonotypes between healthy human individuals. Study-wide context: A couple of female and a few male donors aged 18 to 49 were enrolled.

Sequencing used immunoSEQ multiplex PCR; TCRdb keeps in-frame clones, though not all of them. The sample gives about 510,000 clones, about four fifths of which show up once; about an eighth is in the top ten. CDR1 and CDR2 (germline): SGHDN, FVKESK. There are 19 residues in the CDR3. V lost 4 bases to trimming and J lost 0 bases, with 24 bases between them. Sequences were obtained from PBMCs. This chain links TRBV14 with TRBJ1-1; weak D call: TRBD1 (6 bases). This clonotype was obtained from a woman in her 40s in good health. Some clones in this sample may be carry-over from other donors' samples. The CDR3 bases are TGTGCCAGCAGCCTAATGATGGGGAGGGGGAGCGGGATGAACACTGAAGCTTTCTTT. Encoded protein: CASSLMMGRGSGMNTEAFF.